This TCR beta chain was identified in a study of blood T cell repertoires in COVID-19. As processed by the authors: Reference gene primer amplification gave estimated nucleated cell counts. Sequencing used immunoSEQ multiplex PCR; TCRdb keeps in-frame clones, though not all of them. V, J and clone size reflect that table, while D and trimming were determined from the DNA. The sample lists around 260,000 clones, roughly 86% occurring once. The CDR3 loop spans 15 amino acids. Germline CDR1 and CDR2: MDHEN and SYDVKM. The V end lost 4 bases, the J end lost 5 bases, and 15 bases lay between the germline ends.

This receptor was obtained from a man aged 18 to 35 with active or convalescent COVID-19. The V gene is TRBV28, the J gene TRBJ1-5; D is possibly TRBD1 (5 bases). The sample comprised peripheral blood. This CDR3 reads CASSSPWGPYQPQHF. The CDR3 DNA is TGTGCCAGCAGTTCACCTTGGGGCCCCTATCAGCCCCAGCATTTT. The full variable domain, completed using reference TRBV28 and TRBJ1-5, is DVKVTQSSRYLVKRTGEKVFLECVQDMDHENMFWYRQDPGLGLRLIYFSYDVKMKEKGDIPEGYSVSREKKERFSLILESASTNQTSMYLCASSSPWGPYQPQHFGDGTRLSIL.